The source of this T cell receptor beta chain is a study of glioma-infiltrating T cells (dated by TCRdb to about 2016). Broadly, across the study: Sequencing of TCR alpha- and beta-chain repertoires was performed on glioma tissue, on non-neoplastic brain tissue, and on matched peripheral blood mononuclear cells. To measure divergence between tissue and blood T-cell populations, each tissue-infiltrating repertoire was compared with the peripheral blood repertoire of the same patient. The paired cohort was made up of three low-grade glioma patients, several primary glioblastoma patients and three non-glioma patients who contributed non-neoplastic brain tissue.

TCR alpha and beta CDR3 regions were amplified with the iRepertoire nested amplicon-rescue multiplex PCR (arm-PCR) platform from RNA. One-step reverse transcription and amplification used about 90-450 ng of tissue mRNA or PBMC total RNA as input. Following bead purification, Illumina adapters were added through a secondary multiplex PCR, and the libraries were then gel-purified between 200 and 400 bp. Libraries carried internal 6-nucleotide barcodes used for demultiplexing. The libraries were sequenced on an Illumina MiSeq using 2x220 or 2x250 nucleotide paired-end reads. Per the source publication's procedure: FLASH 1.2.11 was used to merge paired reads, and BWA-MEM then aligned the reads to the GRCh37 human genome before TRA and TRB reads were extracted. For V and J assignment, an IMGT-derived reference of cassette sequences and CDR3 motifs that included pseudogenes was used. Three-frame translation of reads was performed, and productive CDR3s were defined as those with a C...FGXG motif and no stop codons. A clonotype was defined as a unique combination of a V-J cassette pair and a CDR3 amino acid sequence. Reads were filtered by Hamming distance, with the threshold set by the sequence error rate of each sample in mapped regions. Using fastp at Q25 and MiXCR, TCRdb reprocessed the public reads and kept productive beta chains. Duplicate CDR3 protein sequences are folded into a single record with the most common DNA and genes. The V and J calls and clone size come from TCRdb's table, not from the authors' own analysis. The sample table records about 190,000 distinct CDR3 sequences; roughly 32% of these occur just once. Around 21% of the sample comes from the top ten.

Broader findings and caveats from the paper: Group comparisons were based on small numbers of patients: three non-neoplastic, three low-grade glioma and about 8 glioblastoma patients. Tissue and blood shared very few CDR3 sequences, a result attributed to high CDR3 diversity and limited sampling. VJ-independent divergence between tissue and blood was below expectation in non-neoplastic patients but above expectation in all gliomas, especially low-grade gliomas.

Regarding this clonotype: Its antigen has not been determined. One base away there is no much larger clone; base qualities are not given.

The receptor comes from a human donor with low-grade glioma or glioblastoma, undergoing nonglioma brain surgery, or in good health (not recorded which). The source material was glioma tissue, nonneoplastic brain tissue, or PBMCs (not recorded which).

The DNA is as follows: TGTGCCAGCAGCTCCACCTTTTTGCGAGGGGCCTATGAGCAGTTCTTC. Its translation is CASSSTFLRGAYEQFF. The sequence links TRBV7-2 to TRBJ2-1; the D assignment is uncertain and may be TRBD1 or TRBD2, with 5 bases supporting each. According to the germline V gene, CDR1 reads SGHTA and CDR2 reads FQGNSA. The CDR3 spans 16 residues, from the cysteine through the phenylalanine. The kept DNA is CDR3 alone, 48 bases in frame from the first base. V loses 4 bases, J loses 8 bases, and the germline ends lie 21 bases apart.